This passage covers 10 T cell receptor beta chains from one sample sequenced in a study of CD8+ T cells in alopecia areata. cDNA prepared by RNA extraction and subsequent reverse transcription served as the template for sequencing. Generated by immunoSEQ multiplex PCR, the TCRdb table keeps only in-frame clones and is missing some. The sample has under 3,000 clones, none seen only once. The specimen was lesional skin. The origin of the receptors is a C3H/HeJ mouse with alopecia areata. For this mouse line, the MHC haplotype is H2-k.

This clone was seen a handful of times. The genes are named according to mouse. The read is 4 residues too short to cover the CDR3 end, so that end is filled in from the germline J gene. The genes are TRBV13-2 and TRBJ2-3, with TRBD1 identical over 8 bases. CDR1 is NNHNN, CDR2 SYGAGS, per germline (reference sequence). The J segment lost 0 bases and the V segment lost 4 bases, leaving 4 bases of the junction unmatched. There are 15 residues in the CDR3. The CDR3 here is CASGFGQGSAETLYF. The part of the CDR3 DNA that was read is TGTGCCAGCGGTTTCGGACAGGGTAGTGCAGAA.

This clone was detected ten times or more. The genes are named according to mouse. The DNA ends 4 residues before the CDR3 does, and the rest of the CDR3 is filled in from the germline J gene. This chain links TRBV16 with TRBJ1-2; D unclear. Trimming took off 1 base at V and 0 bases at J, with 9 bases between the two ends. Germline CDR1 and CDR2: SGHSA and FRNQAP. The CDR3 runs 15 residues. CDR3 DNA, as far as it was read: TGTGCAAGCAGCTTAGCAGACAAATCAAACTCC. It encodes CASSLADKSNS. The whole CDR3 region reads CASSLADKSNSDYTF.

In its sample, this clone was seen many times. Genes and germline come from the mouse. Read sequence stops 4 residues before the CDR3 end, and the germline J gene provides the missing end. The chain combines TRBV29 with TRBJ2-5; 9 bases line up with TRBD2. The V gene end was trimmed by 6 bases and the J gene end by 1 base; junction bases not matched to a gene: 2. This CDR3 is 14 amino acids long. Germline values: CDR1 MSHET, CDR2 SYDVDS. This CDR3 reads CASSRLGDQDTQYF. Incomplete CDR3 DNA: TGTGCTAGCAGCCGACTGGGGGACCAAGAC. The full variable domain, its missing parts supplied by reference TRBV29 and TRBJ2-5, is DMKVTQMPRYLIKRMGENVLLECGQDMSHETMYWYRQDPGLGLQLIYISYDVDSNSEGDIPKGYRVSRKKREHFSLILDSAKTNQTSVYFCASSRLGDQDTQYFGPGTRLLVL.

Comment on this clone: Gene and germline names: mouse. The CDR3 end is not reached by the read, which stops 4 residues before it; the germline J gene fills it in. The V gene is TRBV13-2, the J gene TRBJ2-1; 11 nucleotides align to TRBD2. Losses at the gene ends were 5 bases for V and 1 base for J; bases not matched to a gene: 2. CDR3 length equals 15 residues. The V gene's germline CDR1 is NNHNN and CDR2 SYGAGS (reference sequence). CDR3 bases read: TGTGCCAGCGGGGACTGGGGGGAAAACTATGCT. It codes for CASGDWGENYA. The CDR3 in full is CASGDWGENYAEQFF.

This clone appeared many times. Gene names and germline refer to mouse. The read ends 4 residues early relative to the CDR3; the germline J gene fills the gap. The chain employs TRBV13-1 and TRBJ1-2; maybe TRBD1 (5 bases). This CDR3 has 13 residues. The V end lost 5 bases, the J end lost 0 bases, and 8 bases lay between the germline ends. The germline V gene encodes CDR1 NSHNY and CDR2 SYGAGN. The part of the CDR3 DNA that was read is TGTGCCAGCAGAGACAGCGCAAACTCC. This codes for CASRDSANS. The whole CDR3 reads CASRDSANSDYTF.

This clone was seen repeatedly, ten times or more. Mouse gene names and germline throughout. Sequencing ends 4 residues short of the CDR3 end; the germline J gene provides the rest. The chain recombines TRBV17 with TRBJ2-7; 7 bases map to TRBD2. CDR1 is MNHDT, CDR2 YYDKIL, per germline. The CDR3 sequence is 14 residues long. With V trimmed by 2 bases and J by 0 bases, 1 base remained unmatched. The DNA read from the CDR3 is TGTGCTAGCAGTAGACTGGGGGTCTCCTAT. Translated, it gives CASSRLGVSY. The whole CDR3 region reads CASSRLGVSYEQYF. Full variable domain (missing parts from reference TRBV17 and TRBJ2-7): DTTVKQNPRYKLARVGKPVNLICSQTMNHDTMYWYQKKPNQAPKLLLFYYDKILNREADTFEKFQSSRPNNSFCSLYIGSAGLEYSAMYLCASSRLGVSYEQYFGPGTRLTVL.

This clone was picked up many times. Gene and germline names: mouse. Coverage ceases 4 residues before the CDR3 finishes, and the germline J gene fills in the end. The chain employs TRBV29 and TRBJ1-2; D is unclear. V lost 2 bases, J lost 2 bases, and 9 bases lay in between. The CDR3 consists of 14 residues. Germline CDR1 reads MSHET; CDR2 reads SYDVDS. The part of the CDR3 DNA that was read is TGTGCTAGCAGTTTAAGAGGTTTCAACTCC. Its protein product is CASSLRGFNS. The full CDR3 protein reads CASSLRGFNSDYTF.

By frequency in the sample, this clone is medium-sized. TCRdb's protein and the DNA translation differ at residue 11; the protein here comes from the DNA. Gene and germline names: mouse. The read gets to within 3 residues of the CDR3 end, and the germline J gene fills in the rest. The chain is built from TRBV1 and TRBJ1-6; D remains unclear. TRBJ1-6 is annotated as an ORF whose role is uncertain. CDR3 length: 14 amino acids. Germline V gene data show CDR1 as NSQYPW and CDR2 as LRSPGD (reference sequence). Trimming cost V 0 bases and J 4 bases, with 4 bases left between them. CDR3 DNA (partial): TGCACCTGCAGTGCAGAGGGGTATAATTCGCCC. Encoded protein: CTCSAEGYNSP. The entire CDR3 protein is CTCSAEGYNSPLYF.

This clone showed up many times. The gene symbols are mouse symbols. The read terminates 4 residues before the CDR3 end, so the remaining end is supplied by the germline J gene. The chain is built from TRBV14 and TRBJ2-2, with D uncertain. V shed 2 bases and J shed 4 bases, with 6 bases lying between them. This CDR3 has 13 residues. CDR1 and CDR2 from the germline V gene are SGHDT and FRDEAV. The CDR3 bases that were read are TGTGCCAGCAGTTTGGAGGGCACCGGG. Translating gives CASSLEGTG. The full CDR3 protein is CASSLEGTGQLYF. Drawing the rest from reference TRBV14 and TRBJ2-2, the complete variable domain is EAGVTQSPRYAVLQEGQAVSFWCDPISGHDTLYWYQQPRDQGPQLLVYFRDEAVIDNSQLPSDRFSAVRPKGTNSTLKIQSAKQGDTATYLCASSLEGTGQLYFGEGSKLTVL.

In its sample, this clone was seen many times. Mouse names are used for the genes. The read falls 4 residues short of the CDR3 end, and the missing part is taken from the germline J gene. The chain joins TRBV5 to TRBJ2-5; 9 nucleotides line up with TRBD1. This CDR3 has 14 residues. Germline lookup yields CDR1 LGHNA and CDR2 YNLKQL (reference sequence). Incomplete CDR3 DNA: TGTGCCAGCAGCCAAGGGGACAGGGAAGAC. Its protein is CASSQGDRED. Given in full, the CDR3 is CASSQGDREDTQYF.